These 28 T cell receptor beta chains were all obtained from the same sample, sequenced in a study of CD8 T cells in Susac syndrome. Random hexamers were used to reverse transcribe the RNA input (0.5 to 1 ug). One entry per CDR3 protein, called by TCRdb with MiXCR from the immunoSEQ multiplex PCR reads. The table has approximately 190,000 distinct CDR3 sequences, 90% to 95% seen once. The specimen sequenced was CD4+ T cells from PBMCs. These receptors came from a human donor with Susac syndrome.

This clonotype was recorded once. The chain has TRBV5-6 and TRBJ2-7; D may match TRBD1 or TRBD2 (5 bases each). The CDR3 totals 18 residues. Germline assignment: CDR1 SGHDT and CDR2 YYEEEE. The V end was cut by 4 bases, the J end by 6 bases, with 29 bases between. In DNA form, the CDR3 reads TGTGCCAGCAGCCTGACAGCTACTCCCGGGACCGGATCCAGCGAGCAGTACTTC. The encoded protein is CASSLTATPGTGSSEQYF. Full variable domain (rest looked up from reference TRBV5-6 and TRBJ2-7): DAGVTQSPTHLIKTRGQQVTLRCSPKSGHDTVSWYQQALGQGPQFIFQYYEEEERQRGNFPDRFSGHQFPNYSSELNVNALLLGDSALYLCASSLTATPGTGSSEQYFGPGTRLTVT.

The chain uses TRBV30 and TRBJ1-2; TRBD1 is a possible D gene (5 bases). CDR1 is GTSNPN and CDR2 is SVGIG in the germline V gene (reference sequence). Trimming left V 3 bases short and J 1 base short, with 21 bases between. The length of the CDR3 is 17 residues. The CDR3 reads CAWRRNLLGLGNYGYTF. CDR3 DNA sequence: TGTGCCTGGAGGAGGAATCTGTTGGGGCTGGGTAACTATGGCTACACCTTC.

The chain employs TRBV20-1 and TRBJ1-1; 10 positions agree with TRBD1. The V gene's germline CDR1 is DFQATT and CDR2 SNEGSKA (reference sequence). Germline trimming cut 4 bases from V and 9 bases from J; bases unmatched to any gene: 2. The CDR3 is 11 residues long. The CDR3 DNA follows: TGCAGTGCTACTGACAGGGGGCAAGCTTTCTTT. Its protein product is CSATDRGQAFF.

The chain is built from TRBV4-2 and TRBJ2-5; 12 bases match TRBD2. This CDR3 region has 16 residues. V dropped 4 bases and J dropped 2; count of bases not matched to a gene: 5. CDR1 and CDR2 (germline): LGHNA, YNFKEQ. The CDR3 loop is CASSLRTSGKQETQYF. CDR3 coding DNA: TGTGCCAGCAGCCTCAGGACTAGCGGGAAACAAGAGACCCAGTACTTC.

This chain links TRBV5-1 with TRBJ1-4; 7 nucleotides match TRBD1. Germline CDR1 SGHRS, CDR2 YFSETQ. With V trimmed by 5 bases and J by 5 bases, 6 bases remained unmatched. There are 14 residues in the CDR3. The CDR3 reads CASSSGQQNEKLFF. DNA of the CDR3: TGCGCCAGCAGTTCGGGACAGCAGAATGAAAAACTGTTTTTT.

The chain employs TRBV14 and TRBJ2-5; D is possibly TRBD2 (7 bases). CDR3 length equals 15 residues. The V gene's germline CDR1 is SGHDN and CDR2 FVKESK. The V end was cut by 4 bases, the J end by 1 base, with 13 bases between. CDR3 region: CASSLYGGLQETQYF. The CDR3 nucleotides read TGTGCCAGCAGCCTATACGGGGGGCTCCAAGAGACCCAGTACTTC.

Only one count was recorded for this clonotype. CDR3 bases: TGTGCCAGCAGTTATGCGGGCCAGCCCCAGCATTTT. Residues: CASSYAGQPQHF. The genes are TRBV6-5 and TRBJ1-5; D call uncertain. Per the germline V gene, CDR1 is MNHEY and CDR2 is SVGAGI. The ends were cut back, 3 bases at V and 7 bases at J, with 7 bases in the middle. The CDR3 has 12 amino acids.

The chain is built from TRBV24-1 and TRBJ1-5; possible D gene TRBD1, 5 bases. The V gene's germline CDR1 is KGHDR and CDR2 SFDVKD. The V end lost 7 bases, the J end lost 0 bases, and 15 bases lay between the germline ends. The CDR3 totals 16 residues. The CDR3 nucleotides are TGTGCCACCAGGGCGGGGGGATACTATAGCAATCAGCCCCAGCATTTT. The encoded protein is CATRAGGYYSNQPQHF.

A remark on this clonotype: Its ends do not fully match the called genes, so a read error is possible. This chain uses TRBV6-1 with TRBJ1-5, with D possibly matching TRBD1 (5 bases). Germline CDR1 and CDR2: MNHNS and SASEGT. This CDR3 comprises 14 residues. The CDR3 sequence: CASSEGHSNQPQHF. The CDR3 nucleotides are TGTGCCAGCAGCGAAGGACATAGCAATCAGCCCCAGCATTTT.

The rearrangement joins TRBV6-1 to TRBJ2-3; 7 bases agree with TRBD2. Per the germline V gene, CDR1 is MNHNS and CDR2 is SASEGT. V was pared by 10 bases and J by 2 bases, with 9 bases of the junction left unmatched. CDR3 size: 14 residues. CDR3 protein: CAIREGRDTDTQYF. The CDR3 region has the DNA TGTGCCATCAGGGAGGGGAGGGACACAGATACGCAGTATTTT.

The chain combines TRBV6-5 with TRBJ2-3; the D gene is possibly TRBD1 (6 bases). V was cut by 5 bases and J by 5 bases, with 14 bases left in between. Germline V gene lookup returns CDR1 MNHEY and CDR2 SVGAGI. The CDR3 consists of 14 residues. This chain's CDR3 is CASSPLPQGDTQYF. CDR3 DNA: TGTGCCAGCAGTCCCCTTCCACAGGGAGATACGCAGTATTTT.

The chain has TRBV5-1 and TRBJ1-3, with D unclear. This CDR3 is 15 amino acids long. The ends were cut back, 4 bases at V and 8 bases at J, with 19 bases in the middle. Per the germline V gene, CDR1 is SGHRS and CDR2 is YFSETQ. The CDR3 DNA reads as TGCGCCAGCAGCCTGGACCGGGATCCCGGAGACACCATATATTTT. It encodes CASSLDRDPGDTIYF.

The J gene is TRBJ2-6, the V gene TRBV2; D is possibly TRBD1 (5 bases). Trimming removed 7 bases from V and 1 base from J, with 8 bases in between. Germline V gene sequence: CDR1 SNHLY, CDR2 FYNNEI. CDR3 length: 14 amino acids. Here the CDR3 reads CASIRASGANVLTF. The CDR3 DNA sequence: TGTGCCAGCATCAGGGCGTCTGGGGCCAACGTCCTGACTTTC.

The chain employs TRBV19 and TRBJ2-1; 9 bases agree with TRBD2. Germline lookup yields CDR1 LNHDA and CDR2 SQIVND (reference sequence). V gave up 7 bases and J gave up 7 bases; unmatched junction bases: 8. The length of the CDR3 is 14 residues. The CDR3 DNA sequence: TGTGCCAGTAAGGTCCTAGCGGGGAGGAATGAGCAGTTCTTC. Residues: CASKVLAGRNEQFF.

The chain uses TRBV6-5 and TRBJ2-7, with no clear D. Germline lookup yields CDR1 MNHEY and CDR2 SVGAGI. Between the trimmed V and J ends, which lost 0 bases and 0 bases, there was a span of 9 bases. This CDR3 is built from 15 residues. The CDR3 nucleotides are TGTGCCAGCAGTTACTCGTACAGCCACTCCTACGAGCAGTACTTC. It codes for CASSYSYSHSYEQYF.

This rearrangement joins TRBV2 to TRBJ2-1; D is perhaps TRBD1 (5 bases). The CDR3 covers 12 residues. V was cut by 1 base and J by 14 bases, with 12 bases left in between. From germline, CDR1 is SNHLY and CDR2 FYNNEI. The CDR3 nucleotides are TGTGCCAGCAGTGAAGACCAGGGTGCAAAGTTCTTC. Its protein is CASSEDQGAKFF.

The chain is built from TRBV9 and TRBJ2-1, with D possibly matching TRBD2 (6 bases). Deletions cut 0 bases from V and 4 bases from J, with 11 bases between. CDR3 length equals 15 residues. Germline V CDR1 and CDR2: SGDLS, YYNGEE. The CDR3 coding sequence is TGTGCCAGCAGCGTAGCCGGGGACTCTTACAATGAGCAGTTCTTC. This gives the protein CASSVAGDSYNEQFF.

The V and J genes are TRBV27 and TRBJ2-1; 8 bases are shared with TRBD2. The trim removed 2 bases at V and 3 bases at J, leaving 6 bases unmatched. CDR3 size: 16 residues. From germline, CDR1 is MNHEY and CDR2 SMNVEV (reference sequence). CDR3 sequence: CASSLGLRGVYNEQFF. The CDR3 DNA reads as TGTGCCAGCAGTTTAGGTTTGCGGGGGGTCTACAATGAGCAGTTCTTC.

The genes are TRBV5-1 and TRBJ2-6; the match to TRBD1 covers 9 bases. The V segment lost 7 bases and the J segment 0 bases; nucleotides outside the gene matches: 14. The CDR3 extends over 19 amino acids. Germline V lookup: CDR1 SGHRS, CDR2 YFSETQ. The CDR3 sequence: CASSLGGGQGFSGANVLTF. CDR3 nucleotides: TGCGCCAGCTCTTTAGGTGGGGGACAGGGATTCTCTGGGGCCAACGTCCTGACTTTC.

This sequence joins TRBV30 and TRBJ2-5; tentatively, D is TRBD2 (6 bases). Germline lookup yields CDR1 GTSNPN and CDR2 SVGIG (reference sequence). Trimming shortened V by 0 bases and J by 5 bases, and 10 bases separated the two germline ends. This CDR3 region has 13 residues. CDR3 residues: CAWSVGGRETQYF. DNA of the CDR3: TGTGCCTGGAGTGTAGGAGGGAGGGAGACCCAGTACTTC.

The rearrangement uses TRBV20-1 and TRBJ1-4, with D perhaps TRBD1 (5 bases). Germline lookup yields CDR1 DFQATT and CDR2 SNEGSKA (reference sequence). Trimming left V 3 bases short and J 7 bases short, with 18 bases between. This CDR3 contains 15 residues. CDR3 coding DNA: TGCAGTGCTAGCATGGGAAGGGGACGGGGTGAAAAACTGTTTTTT. Translated, it gives CSASMGRGRGEKLFF.

J is TRBJ2-3 and V is TRBV5-6; 8 nucleotides agree with TRBD2. Losses at the gene ends were 2 bases for V and 1 base for J; bases not matched to a gene: 6. The germline CDR1 and CDR2 sequences are SGHDT and YYEEEE. The CDR3 extends over 16 amino acids. CDR3 in DNA: TGTGCCAGCAGCTTAAGGTTACTAGCGGGCACAGATACGCAGTATTTT. Protein product: CASSLRLLAGTDTQYF.

This chain links TRBV2 with TRBJ1-5; D is uncertain. The CDR3 extends over 10 amino acids. The germline CDR1 and CDR2 sequences are SNHLY and FYNNEI. Deletions cut 6 bases from V and 13 bases from J, with 10 bases between. The CDR3 DNA is TGTGCCAGCAGAACAAAAGGACAGCATTTT. This translates into CASRTKGQHF.

J is TRBJ2-1 and V is TRBV4-1; D may correspond to TRBD1 or TRBD2 (5 bases each). CDR1 is MGHRA and CDR2 is YSYEKL in the germline V gene. The CDR3 contains 17 residues. Trimming took 6 bases from V and 5 from J, leaving 23 bases between them. Written as DNA, the CDR3 is TGCGCCAGCAGAAATTATTGGGAGCGTATGGACAACAATGAGCAGTTCTTC. Translating gives CASRNYWERMDNNEQFF.

The chain recombines TRBV5-1 with TRBJ1-5; D remains ambiguous. The length of the CDR3 is 15 residues. Trimming removed 0 bases at V and 2 bases at J, with 9 bases between. In germline, CDR1 is SGHRS, CDR2 YFSETQ. CDR3 amino acids: CASSLEGRRNQPQHF. The CDR3 DNA reads as TGCGCCAGCAGCTTGGAAGGCCGCCGCAATCAGCCCCAGCATTTT.

V gene TRBV5-1 combines with J gene TRBJ2-1; D possibly corresponds to TRBD2 (5 bases). V gave up 4 bases and J gave up 0 bases, with 14 bases separating them. The germline V gene has CDR1 SGHRS and CDR2 YFSETQ. The length of the CDR3 is 16 residues. Here the CDR3 reads CASSPYLGSSYNEQFF. DNA for the CDR3: TGCGCCAGCAGCCCGTATTTAGGGAGCTCCTACAATGAGCAGTTCTTC.

This chain connects TRBV5-6 to TRBJ2-1, with D hard to call. The germline V and J ends were trimmed by 0 bases and 0 bases, with 7 bases remaining between them. Germline V lookup: CDR1 SGHDT, CDR2 YYEEEE. The CDR3 covers 15 residues. CDR3 sequence: CASSLDGRSYNEQFF. The CDR3, as DNA: TGTGCCAGCAGCTTGGACGGCCGCTCCTACAATGAGCAGTTCTTC.

The gene calls are TRBV20-1 and TRBJ1-3; D is unclear. Per the germline V gene, CDR1 is DFQATT and CDR2 is SNEGSKA (reference sequence). CDR3 length: 11 residues. V lost 3 bases and J lost 2, with 2 bases in between. The chain's CDR3 is CSASTGNTIYF. The CDR3 coding sequence is TGCAGTGCTAGTACTGGAAACACCATATATTTT.